Following are 32 T cell receptor beta chains from one sample sequenced in a study of persistence of HIV-infected CD4 T cells (dated by TCRdb to 2018 to 2021). TCRbeta repertoires were sequenced from genomic DNA with the immunoSEQ hsTCRB assay version 4 in survey mode. In its TCRdb copy, this immuneACCESS table keeps in-frame sequences only and misses some clones. Where compared with another copy, unresolved V genes explain less than half of these, and the others have no known cause. This sample lists over 25,000 clones; approximately 85% were detected once. In total, the top ten clones hold 0.8% to 0.9% of the sample. What the treatment or condition label conveys for this sample: suppressive antiretroviral therapy. Lysates of CMV-infected fibroblasts were used at 10 ug/mL for cell stimulation. Memory populations depleted of antigen-responding cells were obtained by sorting nonresponding CD40L-negative CD69-negative CD45RO-high memory CD4+ T cells.

These receptors have no identified antigens. The sample in question was CD4+ T cells sorted from PBMCs after 18-hour stimulation, obtained from a patient who received antiretroviral therapy. The meaning of the sample's cell subset or site label: CD40L-CD69- CD45RO-high memory CD4 T cells not responding to CMV lysate. Receptors originate from an adult man with HIV who was CMV-seropositive.

The chain couples TRBV19 to TRBJ1-2; D gene ambiguous. Trimming took off 6 bases at V and 5 bases at J, with 16 bases between the two ends. Germline V lookup: CDR1 LNHDA, CDR2 SQIVND (reference sequence). The CDR3 has 14 amino acids. This CDR3 reads CASRRTDRPYGYTF. CDR3 in DNA: TGTGCCAGTAGGAGAACGGACCGACCTTATGGCTACACCTTC.

This clone was seen a handful of times. The rearrangement joins TRBV9 to TRBJ2-2; D remains unclear. The CDR3 runs to 16 residues. V shed 0 bases and J shed 3 bases, with 12 bases lying between them. The germline V gene encodes CDR1 SGDLS and CDR2 YYNGEE. The CDR3: CASSVDTLTDTGELFF. The CDR3 DNA follows: TGTGCCAGCAGCGTAGATACATTGACGGACACCGGGGAGCTGTTTTTT. Variable domain in full (rest from reference TRBV9 and TRBJ2-2): DSGVTQTPKHLITATGQRVTLRCSPRSGDLSVYWYQQSLDQGLQFLIQYYNGEERAKGNILERFSAQQFPDLHSELNLSSLELGDSALYFCASSVDTLTDTGELFFGEGSRLTVL.

This chain links TRBV30 with TRBJ1-6; perhaps TRBD1 as D (6 bases). This CDR3 is built from 13 residues. V was pared by 4 bases and J by 7 bases, with 11 bases between. From germline, CDR1 is GTSNPN and CDR2 SVGIG (reference sequence). The CDR3 loop is CAWTDRPNSPLHF. The CDR3 DNA reads TGTGCCTGGACCGACAGGCCCAATTCACCCCTCCACTTT.

The chain employs TRBV11-3 and TRBJ2-1, with D uncertain. There are 13 residues in the CDR3. Trimming removed 5 bases from V and 2 bases from J, with 7 bases in between. Germline-derived CDR1 and CDR2 are SGHNT and YENEEA. The CDR3 DNA reads as TGTGCCAGCAGCGCAAGTCCCTACAATGAGCAGTTCTTC. Translating it yields CASSASPYNEQFF. Based on the CDR3 plus reference TRBV11-3 and TRBJ2-1, the full variable domain is EAGVVQSPRYKIIEKKQPVAFWCNPISGHNTLYWYLQNLGQGPELLIRYENEEAVDDSQLPKDRFSAERLKGVDSTLKIQPAELGDSAVYLCASSASPYNEQFFGPGTRLTVL.

This chain links TRBV10-3 with TRBJ1-4, with D possibly being TRBD1 (6 bases). The CDR3 loop spans 14 amino acids. Germline CDR1 is ENHRY and CDR2 is SYGVKD. The germline V and J ends were trimmed by 9 bases and 8 bases, with 19 bases remaining between them. The CDR3 nucleotides are TGTGCCATTTCCCAGGGGTTAGGGGAAGAAAAACTGTTTTTT. Translation gives CAISQGLGEEKLFF.

This chain uses TRBV19 with TRBJ1-1; tentative D call: TRBD1 (5 bases). CDR1 LNHDA and CDR2 SQIVND come from the germline V gene (reference sequence). Trimming left V 6 bases short and J 0 bases short, with 14 bases between. The CDR3 spans 15 residues. Here the CDR3 DNA reads TGTGCCAGTAGCCTAGGGAGGGGAATGAACACTGAAGCTTTCTTT. It is translated as CASSLGRGMNTEAFF.

The chain recombines TRBV28 with TRBJ1-5, with unresolved D. Trimming took 6 bases from V and 11 from J, leaving 11 bases between them. Germline V CDR1 and CDR2: MDHEN, SYDVKM. This CDR3 has 11 residues. CDR3 region: CASSLLGSQHF. In DNA form, the CDR3 reads TGTGCCAGCAGCCTCTTGGGGTCCCAGCATTTT. Combining the CDR3 with reference TRBV28 and TRBJ1-5 gives the whole variable domain DVKVTQSSRYLVKRTGEKVFLECVQDMDHENMFWYRQDPGLGLRLIYFSYDVKMKEKGDIPEGYSVSREKKERFSLILESASTNQTSMYLCASSLLGSQHFGDGTRLSIL.

The chain links TRBV16 to TRBJ1-1; 9 bases map to TRBD1. The germline V gene encodes CDR1 KGHSY and CDR2 FQNENV. The CDR3 sequence is 13 residues long. Trimming took 3 bases from V and 7 from J; bases not matched to a gene: 3. CDR3 residues: CASSHADRGEAFF. Written as DNA, the CDR3 is TGTGCCAGCAGCCACGCGGACAGGGGTGAAGCTTTCTTT.

The V call is TRBV4-2, the J call TRBJ2-1; 12 bases agree with TRBD2. CDR3 length: 16 residues. Trimming took 4 bases from V and 10 from J; bases not matched to a gene: 11. Per the germline V gene, CDR1 is LGHNA and CDR2 is YNFKEQ. The CDR3 nucleotides are TGTGCCAGCAGCCGGCTACTAGCGGGGGGCGAAATCGAGCAGTTCTTC. Translation gives CASSRLLAGGEIEQFF.

The J gene is TRBJ2-3, the V gene TRBV6-5; tentative D call: TRBD2 (7 bases). Trimming shortened V by 6 bases and J by 4 bases, and 17 bases separated the two germline ends. CDR1 and CDR2 from the germline V gene are MNHEY and SVGAGI. There are 15 residues in the CDR3. This chain's CDR3 is CASSLGGARADTQYF. The CDR3 DNA reads TGTGCCAGCAGCCTAGGGGGGGCCCGAGCAGATACGCAGTATTTT.

The V call is TRBV5-4, the J call TRBJ1-3, with TRBD1 matching 9 bases. Unmatched junction bases numbered 8, after V lost 1 base and J lost 0 bases. The CDR3 consists of 18 residues. CDR1 and CDR2 from the germline V gene are SGHNT and YYREEE (reference sequence). The CDR3 DNA reads TGTGCCAGCAGCTTGAGTCCCCGGGACAGGGCCTCTGGAAACACCATATATTTT. The encoded protein is CASSLSPRDRASGNTIYF.

The chain joins TRBV5-6 to TRBJ2-7; tentative D call: TRBD1 (5 bases). This CDR3 is built from 13 residues. CDR1 is SGHDT and CDR2 is YYEEEE in the germline V gene. Trimming took 1 base from V and 4 from J, leaving 9 bases between them. The CDR3 DNA is TGTGCCAGCAGCTTGCGGCAGGGATACGAGCAGTACTTC. This translates into CASSLRQGYEQYF.

The chain recombines TRBV4-3 with TRBJ1-2, with D possibly matching TRBD1 (5 bases). Trimming cost V 0 bases and J 0 bases, with 14 bases left between them. The CDR3 spans 17 residues. Germline V gene sequence: CDR1 LGHNA, CDR2 YSLEER. The CDR3 sequence: CASSQDLGRATNYGYTF. The CDR3, as DNA: TGCGCCAGCAGCCAAGATCTCGGCAGGGCCACTAACTATGGCTACACCTTC.

This clone was seen more than once but under ten times. The V call is TRBV30, the J call TRBJ1-1; the D is unclear. Germline lookup yields CDR1 GTSNPN and CDR2 SVGIG (reference sequence). CDR3 length: 16 residues. Trimming cost V 0 bases and J 1 base, with 15 bases left between them. The CDR3 loop is CAWSVWGIATNTEAFF. The CDR3, as DNA: TGTGCCTGGAGTGTCTGGGGTATCGCGACGAACACTGAAGCTTTCTTT.

J is TRBJ2-1 and V is TRBV7-9; 9 bases are shared with TRBD1. V dropped 5 bases and J dropped 5; count of bases not matched to a gene: 10. CDR1 and CDR2 (germline): SEHNR, FQNEAQ (reference sequence). The CDR3 consists of 16 residues. CDR3 DNA: TGTGCCAGCAGCCCGAGGATAGGGACAGGGCACAATGAGCAGTTCTTC. Its translation: CASSPRIGTGHNEQFF.

The chain carries TRBV11-3 and TRBJ2-1, with TRBD1 matching over 8 bases. The CDR3 contains 15 residues. Germline V gene sequence: CDR1 SGHNT, CDR2 YENEEA. V dropped 4 bases and J dropped 2; count of bases not matched to a gene: 4. The CDR3 protein is CASSSQGQAYNEQFF. CDR3 coding DNA: TGTGCCAGCAGCTCCCAGGGACAGGCCTACAATGAGCAGTTCTTC. Looking up the rest from reference TRBV11-3 and TRBJ2-1 gives the full variable domain: EAGVVQSPRYKIIEKKQPVAFWCNPISGHNTLYWYLQNLGQGPELLIRYENEEAVDDSQLPKDRFSAERLKGVDSTLKIQPAELGDSAVYLCASSSQGQAYNEQFFGPGTRLTVL.

The genes are TRBV19 and TRBJ1-2; D gene ambiguous. V lost 2 bases, J lost 2 bases, and 12 bases lay in between. This CDR3 contains 15 residues. The germline V gene encodes CDR1 LNHDA and CDR2 SQIVND (reference sequence). The CDR3 DNA sequence: TGTGCCAGTAGTATAAGAAGGTCTGGGAACTATGGCTACACCTTC. Amino acid sequence: CASSIRRSGNYGYTF.

The chain links TRBV30 to TRBJ2-5; maybe TRBD2 (7 bases). This CDR3 comprises 13 residues. Germline assignment: CDR1 GTSNPN and CDR2 SVGIG (reference sequence). The V end lost 2 bases, the J end lost 5 bases, and 12 bases lay between the germline ends. The DNA of the CDR3 is TGTGCCTGGAGTAGGGGGGGTCCGGAGACCCAGTACTTC. It is translated as CAWSRGGPETQYF.

In its sample, this clone was seen once. The rearrangement uses TRBV5-4 and TRBJ1-6; no definite D call. CDR3 size: 16 residues. Germline CDR1 SGHNT, CDR2 YYREEE (reference sequence). V shed 2 bases and J shed 6 bases, with 15 bases lying between them. The chain's CDR3 is CASSFKEFLSNSPLHF. The DNA for the CDR3 is TGTGCCAGCAGCTTCAAGGAATTCTTAAGTAATTCACCCCTCCACTTT.

The chain recombines TRBV15 with TRBJ2-5, with D unresolved. This CDR3 contains 17 residues. The germline V gene has CDR1 LNHNV and CDR2 YYDKDF (reference sequence). The V gene lost 0 bases and the J gene lost 2 bases, with 16 bases spanning the gap. The CDR3 here is CATSRDAWSAQQETQYF. CDR3 nucleotide sequence: TGTGCCACCAGCAGAGACGCGTGGTCTGCTCAACAAGAGACCCAGTACTTC.

This clone was observed a few times. The chain has TRBV7-9 and TRBJ2-1, with TRBD2 matching 8 bases. The CDR3 is 16 amino acids. CDR1 is SEHNR and CDR2 is FQNEAQ in the germline V gene (reference sequence). V lost 0 bases to trimming and J lost 3 bases; unmatched junction nucleotides: 4. This CDR3 is CASSLAVTSVYNEQFF. CDR3 nucleotides: TGTGCCAGCAGCTTAGCTGTGACTAGCGTCTACAATGAGCAGTTCTTC.

This chain links TRBV15 with TRBJ1-2, with D tentatively TRBD1 (6 bases). Germline CDR1 reads LNHNV; CDR2 reads YYDKDF (reference sequence). This CDR3 is 15 amino acids long. The V end was cut by 0 bases, the J end by 4 bases, with 12 bases between. CDR3: CATSRDVGTTYGYTF. DNA for the CDR3: TGTGCCACCAGCAGAGATGTGGGGACAACCTATGGCTACACCTTC.

The V call is TRBV5-1, the J call TRBJ2-5, with 9 positions matching TRBD1. V dropped 7 bases and J dropped 4; count of bases not matched to a gene: 5. From germline, CDR1 is SGHRS and CDR2 YFSETQ. The CDR3 totals 13 residues. This CDR3 reads CASGQDRGETQYF. Written as DNA, the CDR3 is TGCGCCAGCGGCCAGGACAGGGGAGAGACCCAGTACTTC.

The rearrangement links TRBV6-4 to TRBJ2-1, with 10 bases matching TRBD2. The CDR3 extends over 15 amino acids. Germline V gene lookup returns CDR1 MRHNA and CDR2 SNTAGT. After removal of 4 bases from V and 8 bases from J, the junction contained 8 bases not matched to a gene. CDR3 sequence reads: CASSARTSGRDEQFF. CDR3 coding DNA: TGTGCCAGCAGTGCCCGGACTAGCGGTCGCGATGAGCAGTTCTTC.

A word on this clone: The junction does not match germline at one end; this may be a read error. The genes are TRBV6-5 and TRBJ2-2, with 12 bases that match TRBD2. Germline lookup yields CDR1 MNHEY and CDR2 SVGAGI. The CDR3 length is 15 residues. This chain's CDR3 is CASSPGTSGPGELFF. The CDR3, as DNA: TGTGCTAGCAGCCCCGGGACTAGCGGGCCCGGGGAGCTGTTTTTT.

The rearrangement joins TRBV6-1 to TRBJ1-6, with D perhaps TRBD1 (5 bases). Germline CDR1 MNHNS, CDR2 SASEGT. Trimming pared 0 bases from V and 9 bases from J, leaving 9 bases between. This CDR3 comprises 14 residues. The CDR3 here is CASSEAGGSSPLHF. The CDR3, as DNA: TGTGCCAGCAGTGAAGCGGGGGGAAGTTCACCCCTCCACTTT.

This chain connects TRBV27 to TRBJ2-7; D not resolved. The CDR3 is made up of 14 amino acids. V shed 3 bases and J shed 2 bases, with 11 bases lying between them. The germline gives CDR1 MNHEY, CDR2 SMNVEV (reference sequence). CDR3 sequence reads: CASSFNFDTYEQYF. In DNA, the CDR3 is TGTGCCAGCAGTTTTAATTTCGATACCTACGAGCAGTACTTC.

This rearrangement joins TRBV7-2 to TRBJ1-5; 7 bases line up with TRBD1. Germline-derived CDR1 and CDR2 are SGHTA and FQGNSA. The CDR3 runs to 13 residues. V gave up 7 bases and J gave up 10 bases; unmatched junction bases: 10. In nucleotides, the CDR3 is TGTGCCAGCACTATAGACGGGACAGTCCCCCAGCATTTT. It translates to CASTIDGTVPQHF.

The chain employs TRBV6-6 and TRBJ1-4; D is possibly TRBD1 (5 bases). Germline V gene sequence: CDR1 MNHNY, CDR2 SVGAGI (reference sequence). V shed 5 bases and J shed 4 bases, with 26 bases lying between them. The CDR3 loop spans 19 amino acids. The DNA of the CDR3 is TGTGCCAGCAGTCCGACACCTTATAATTGGGGACGGAATAATGAAAAACTGTTTTTT. This gives the protein CASSPTPYNWGRNNEKLFF.

The chain employs TRBV11-3 and TRBJ2-2, with 7 positions matching TRBD1. This CDR3 spans 14 amino acids. Germline loops: CDR1 SGHNT, CDR2 YENEEA. The trim removed 4 bases at V and 10 bases at J, leaving 9 bases unmatched. The CDR3 sequence: CASSSRQGQEELFF. In DNA, the CDR3 is TGTGCCAGCAGCTCTAGACAGGGACAAGAGGAGCTGTTTTTT.

This chain connects TRBV25-1 to TRBJ2-7; TRBD1 aligns across 8 bases. Germline trimming cut 2 bases from V and 3 bases from J; bases unmatched to any gene: 9. CDR3 length: 16 amino acids. Germline V CDR1 and CDR2: MGHDK, SYGVNS. CDR3 sequence: CASSESDRTGNYEQYF. CDR3 DNA: TGTGCCAGCAGTGAAAGTGATAGGACAGGGAACTACGAGCAGTACTTC.

J is TRBJ2-6 and V is TRBV13; weak D call: TRBD1 (6 bases). The CDR3 spans 19 residues. Germline CDR1 and CDR2: PRHDT and FYEKMQ (reference sequence). Trimming took off 3 bases at V and 0 bases at J, with 18 bases between the two ends. The CDR3 coding sequence is TGTGCCAGCAGCTTTGGGGGCCACCCAGGGGTCTCTGGGGCCAACGTCCTGACTTTC. This sequence encodes CASSFGGHPGVSGANVLTF.